This TCR beta chain was profiled in a study of T cell changes during pregnancy in multiple sclerosis (dated by TCRdb to about 2019). In terms of the full investigation: The study examined how the T cell repertoire changed over the course of pregnancy in women with multiple sclerosis.

From cysteine to phenylalanine, the CDR3 is 13 amino acids long. The DNA shown is the 39-base CDR3, in frame from base 1. The germline V gene sets CDR1 to SNHLY and CDR2 to FYNNEI. The V end loses 7 bases and the J end loses 1 base, and a stretch of 10 bases separates them. Library method: the immunoSEQ multiplex PCR assay. As stored in TCRdb, this immuneACCESS dataset retains in-frame rearrangements with V and J assigned. A fraction of the clones does not appear; measured against another copy, unresolved V genes explain less than half of the discrepancy, and the remainder lacks a known reason. This sample comprises 80,000 or so clones, about 92% of them detected only once. In total, the top ten clones hold roughly 2.5% of the sample. On this clone itself: No cognate antigen has been identified for it. The sample holds no much larger clone one base away, and base qualities are not on file.

This material consisted of peripheral blood, taken before pregnancy. The sequence joins TRBV2 to TRBJ1-2, with the D gene not confidently named. The TCR was taken from a female donor with multiple sclerosis, enrolled in a pregnancy study. The DNA sequence reads TGTGCCAGCACTGTTTCAGTTAACTATGGCTACACCTTC. It specifies CASTVSVNYGYTF.